The T cell receptor (beta chain) described here comes from a study of T cell changes during pregnancy in multiple sclerosis. The protocol was immunoSEQ multiplex PCR, while the TCRdb copy is restricted to in-frame clones and leaves out a portion. The profile shows some 96,000 clones, over 80% of them singletons. This clone was found once. The germline V gene has CDR1 SEHNR and CDR2 FQNEAQ (reference sequence). J was trimmed by 5 bases and V by 0 bases; bases with no gene match: 2. The CDR3 extends over 15 amino acids. The sequencing used peripheral blood, collected after pregnancy. This chain joins TRBV7-9 and TRBJ1-4; 8 nucleotides match TRBD1. The sequence was collected from a female donor with multiple sclerosis, enrolled in a pregnancy study. The CDR3 sequence is CASSLAGQGNEKLFF. The CDR3 DNA reads TGTGCCAGCAGCTTAGCAGGACAGGGAAATGAAAAACTGTTTTTT.